The sequence of this TCR beta chain was determined in a study of regulatory T cells in long-lasting Graves disease. CDR3 length: 12 residues. Germline V gene data show CDR1 as SQVTM and CDR2 as ANQGSEA. Trimming pared 6 bases from V and 3 bases from J, leaving 12 bases between. Through Arm-PCR of CDR3 regions and iRepertoire HTBI primers, TCR beta libraries were built. TCRdb re-derived calls from the multiplex PCR reads in MiXCR, one entry per CDR3 protein. This sample carries 680,000 or so distinct CDR3 sequences, about 15% of them seen once, and the ten largest clones take 15% to 20%. Noted time point: newly diagnosed GD, antithyroid drugs for less than 3 months. Generation of the TCR library employed RNA extracted from PBMCs. This sample also appeared in a second study, on T cells in Graves' hyperthyroidism and ophthalmopathy. Per that paper: Diagnoses rested on clinical symptoms, serum thyroxine and TRAb, thyroid ultrasound and orbital computed tomography. Before onset, ophthalmopathy was predicted by the model a median approximately 6.7 months earlier.

This TCR derives from a woman aged 25 to 39 with Graves disease. The J gene is TRBJ2-7, the V gene TRBV29-1; D possibly uses TRBD1 or TRBD2 (5 bases each). Specimen: peripheral blood mononuclear cells (PBMCs), collected at new diagnosis, from a patient treated with antithyroid drugs. DNA of the CDR3: TGCAGCGTATCCCGGGACCTCTACGAGCAGTACTTC. It yields the protein CSVSRDLYEQYF.